Sequencing of this T cell receptor (beta chain) was carried out in a study of T cells expressing NK-cell markers. General study findings and limits: The study found dominant NKG2C+ clonotypes at roughly 1.0-8% of CD8+ T cells in roughly six donors. Dominance of the CD3+CD56-NKG2C+ fraction by these clonotypes also held in four donors.

Note on this clonotype: Its specificity is unknown.

This CDR3 comprises 14 residues. Germline V gives CDR1 SGHTA, CDR2 FQGNSA. Using the 5' RACE reads, TCRdb records one entry per CDR3 protein without DNA. The sample has some 410,000 distinct CDR3 sequences. Sequenced material: blood T cells: a sorted CD56 or NKG2C T cell subset, CD4+ or CD8+ T cells, or bulk PBMC T cells (not recorded which). This chain joins TRBV7-2 and TRBJ2-7. The source of this sequence is a woman between 18 and 69 years old in good health. This chain's CDR3 is CASSRSGSKNEQYF.